Given below is one TCR beta chain in context. The antigen is not known. The treatment is: roughly ten-day PBMC culture with coronavirus spike peptide pools or control peptides (ViraFEST assay). These data belong to a study of vaccination and CD4 T cells after COVID-19. Oncomine TCR Beta short-read sequencing was applied to DNA from cultured CD4+ T cells. MiXCR, applied by TCRdb to the PCR reads, yields one record per CDR3 protein. The sample shows about 9,100 distinct CDR3 sequences, approximately 64% of them seen only once. Germline trimming cut 3 bases from V and 5 bases from J; bases unmatched to any gene: 12. Per the germline V gene, CDR1 is MNHEY and CDR2 is SMNVEV (reference sequence). This CDR3 has 16 residues.

The sequence derives from a human donor with COVID-19. The J gene is TRBJ2-7, the V gene TRBV27, with TRBD1 matching 8 bases. The sample consisted of cultured CD4+ T cells from blood, taken after SARS-CoV-2 vaccination. CDR3 loop: CASSFRQGALFDEQYF. The CDR3 nucleotides read TGTGCCAGCAGTTTTCGGCAGGGGGCTTTATTTGACGAGCAGTACTTC.